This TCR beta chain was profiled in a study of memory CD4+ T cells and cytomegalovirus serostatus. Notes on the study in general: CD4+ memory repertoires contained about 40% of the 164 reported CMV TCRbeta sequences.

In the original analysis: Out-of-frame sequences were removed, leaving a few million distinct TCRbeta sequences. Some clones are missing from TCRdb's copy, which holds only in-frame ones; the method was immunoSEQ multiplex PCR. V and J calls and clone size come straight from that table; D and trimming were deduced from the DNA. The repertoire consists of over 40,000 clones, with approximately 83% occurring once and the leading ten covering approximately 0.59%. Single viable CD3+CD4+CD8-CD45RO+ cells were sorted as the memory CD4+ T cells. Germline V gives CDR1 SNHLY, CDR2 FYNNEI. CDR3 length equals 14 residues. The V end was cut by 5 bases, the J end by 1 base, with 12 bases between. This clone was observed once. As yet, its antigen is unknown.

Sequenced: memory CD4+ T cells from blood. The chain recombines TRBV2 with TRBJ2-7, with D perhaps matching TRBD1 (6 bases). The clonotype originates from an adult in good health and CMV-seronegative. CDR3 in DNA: TGTGCCAGCAGTAAAGGACAGCCTTCCTACGAGCAGTACTTC. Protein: CASSKGQPSYEQYF.